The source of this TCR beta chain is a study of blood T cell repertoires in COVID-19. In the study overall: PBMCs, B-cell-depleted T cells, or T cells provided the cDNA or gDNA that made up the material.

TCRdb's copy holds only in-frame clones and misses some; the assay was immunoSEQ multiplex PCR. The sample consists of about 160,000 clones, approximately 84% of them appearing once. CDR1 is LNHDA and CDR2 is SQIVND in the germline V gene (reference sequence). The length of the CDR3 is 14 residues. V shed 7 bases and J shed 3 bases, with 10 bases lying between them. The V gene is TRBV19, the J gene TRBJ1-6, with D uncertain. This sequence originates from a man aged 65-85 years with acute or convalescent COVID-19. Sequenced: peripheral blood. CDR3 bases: TGTGCCAGTACCGTTGAGGTCTATAATTCACCCCTCCACTTT. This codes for CASTVEVYNSPLHF.